This passage covers 22 T cell receptor beta chains from one sample sequenced in a study of blood T cells in healthy people across ages. Using a J-beta primer mix together with a sample-barcoded 5' primer, a second PCR was run for roughly 6 to 12 cycles. TCRdb used MiXCR to reprocess the 5' RACE reads, holding one entry per CDR3 protein. The sample contains 790,000 or so distinct CDR3 sequences, about 47% of which appear only once. Sequencing was carried out using blood. The receptors originated from a man older than 75 in good health.

CDR3 nucleotide sequence: TGTGCCAGCAGTTTCGTATACAGGGGCACAGATACGCAGTATTTT. It yields the protein CASSFVYRGTDTQYF. V is TRBV12-3 or TRBV12-4 and J is TRBJ2-3; a possible D gene is TRBD1 (6 bases). The ends were cut back, 3 bases at V and 1 base at J, with 11 bases in the middle. There are 15 residues in the CDR3.

In DNA, the CDR3 is TGTGCCAGCAAGGACGGGACCACAGATACGCAGTATTTT. It encodes CASKDGTTDTQYF. The gene calls are TRBV2 and TRBJ2-3; D is tentatively TRBD1 or TRBD2 (5 bases each). V was pared by 7 bases and J by 2 bases, with 10 bases between. This CDR3 has 13 amino acids. The germline CDR1 and CDR2 sequences are SNHLY and FYNNEI.

This clonotype was seen once. A much larger clone differs from this one at a single base, so this may be a read error. J is TRBJ2-5 and V is TRBV7-2; D uncertain. Germline-derived CDR1 and CDR2 are SGHTA and FQGNSA. This CDR3 is built from 15 residues. CDR3 DNA sequence: TGTGCCAGCAGCTTACAGGTGTCCTTACAAGAGACCCGGTACTTC. This gives the protein CASSLQVSLQETRYF.

This clonotype was recorded a few times. The rearrangement uses TRBV11-3 and TRBJ2-2; 7 nucleotides line up with TRBD2. The CDR3 consists of 14 residues. V lost 3 bases and J lost 6; bases outside the gene matches: 4. In germline, CDR1 is SGHNT, CDR2 YENEEA. CDR3 amino acids: CASSLAGVAGELFF. The CDR3, as DNA: TGTGCCAGCAGCTTGGCGGGAGTGGCCGGGGAGCTGTTTTTT.

J is TRBJ2-5 and V is TRBV12-3 or TRBV12-4; 12 bases are a match to TRBD2. The CDR3 has 16 residues. With V trimmed by 4 bases and J by 4 bases, 7 bases remained unmatched. The CDR3 region has the DNA TGTGCCAGCAGTTCCCGGACTAGCGGGGCTGTAGAGACCCAGTACTTC. Translation: CASSSRTSGAVETQYF.

The rearrangement joins TRBV24-1 to TRBJ2-1, with unresolved D. The J call may not be correct, given that the DNA end is closer to TRBJ2-7. Germline V gives CDR1 KGHDR, CDR2 SFDVKD. CDR3 length: 15 residues. The CDR3 here is CATSGFGSSYNEQYF. CDR3 DNA sequence: TGTGCCACCAGCGGGTTCGGTAGCTCCTACAATGAGCAGTACTTC.

At least ten counts were recorded for this clonotype. J is TRBJ1-2 and V is TRBV12-3 or TRBV12-4; TRBD1 matches at 7 bases. With 5 bases clipped from V and 5 bases from J, the junction kept 5 bases outside the gene matches. This CDR3 is built from 13 residues. DNA of the CDR3: TGTGCCAGCAGTCCGGGACAGCTTTATGGCTACACCTTC. This translates into CASSPGQLYGYTF.

This clonotype was picked up many times. The gene calls are TRBV2 and TRBJ2-1; TRBD1 is a possible D gene (5 bases). CDR1 is SNHLY, CDR2 FYNNEI, per germline. The V and J ends lost 7 bases and 1 base respectively, with 8 bases between them. This CDR3 contains 13 residues. DNA for the CDR3: TGTGCCAGCAATCCAGGGTCCTACAATGAGCAGTTCTTC. Translating it yields CASNPGSYNEQFF.

The chain carries TRBV25-1 and TRBJ2-1, with 7 bases aligning to TRBD1. Germline V gene lookup returns CDR1 MGHDK and CDR2 SYGVNS. There are 16 residues in the CDR3. V lost 1 base to trimming and J lost 6 bases; unmatched junction nucleotides: 9. CDR3 in amino acids: CASSESLSGTVNEQFF. The DNA for the CDR3 is TGTGCCAGCAGTGAATCCCTTTCCGGGACAGTCAATGAGCAGTTCTTC.

In its sample, this clonotype was seen a few times. The chain links TRBV6-5 to TRBJ2-3; D remains unclear. This CDR3 region has 13 residues. Trimming removed 0 bases from V and 9 bases from J, with 10 bases in between. CDR1 and CDR2 (germline): MNHEY, SVGAGI. Written as DNA, the CDR3 is TGTGCCAGCAGTTACTCGAAAGAACGCACGCAGTATTTT. The encoded protein is CASSYSKERTQYF.

This clonotype showed up just a few times. CDR3 residues: CASSLGPGQGAYGYTF. CDR3 bases: TGTGCCAGCAGCTTAGGCCCGGGACAGGGGGCCTATGGCTACACCTTC. The chain recombines TRBV11-3 with TRBJ1-2, with 12 nucleotides matching TRBD1. There are 16 residues in the CDR3. Germline CDR1 reads SGHNT; CDR2 reads YENEEA. With 1 base clipped from V and 4 bases from J, the junction kept 4 bases outside the gene matches.

The rearrangement uses TRBV4-3 and TRBJ2-5; D remains unclear. The J call could be wrong; TRBJ2-7 is a better fit for the DNA end. The germline V gene encodes CDR1 LGHNA and CDR2 YSLEER. The CDR3 covers 13 residues. The CDR3 protein is CASSQARFYEQYF. The CDR3 DNA reads TGCGCCAGCAGCCAAGCCAGGTTTTACGAGCAGTACTTC.

In this sample, this clonotype turned up a few times. The chain links TRBV20-1 to TRBJ2-1; 12 bases agree with TRBD2. The CDR3 contains 15 residues. V dropped 8 bases and J dropped 3; count of bases not matched to a gene: 8. Germline V gives CDR1 DFQATT, CDR2 SNEGSKA (reference sequence). CDR3: CSSRRGLAGYNEQFF. The DNA for the CDR3 is TGCAGTTCCCGTCGGGGACTAGCGGGCTACAATGAGCAGTTCTTC.

This clonotype was found many times. The rearrangement uses TRBV5-1 and TRBJ1-2; 8 bases fit TRBD1. The CDR3 has 16 amino acids. Germline V CDR1 and CDR2: SGHRS, YFSETQ. V lost 0 bases, J lost 7 bases, and 11 bases stayed unmatched. The CDR3 sequence: CASSLGTPDRAAGYTF. The CDR3 nucleotides are TGCGCCAGCAGCTTGGGGACGCCGGACAGGGCGGCTGGCTACACCTTC.

This chain uses TRBV24-1 with TRBJ2-1; 9 bases fit TRBD1. The last part of the DNA fits TRBJ2-7 better; the J call may be wrong. Germline V gene sequence: CDR1 KGHDR, CDR2 SFDVKD. CDR3 length equals 15 residues. The CDR3 reads CATSHTGGSYNEQYF. The CDR3 DNA reads as TGTGCCACCAGTCACACAGGGGGCTCCTACAATGAGCAGTACTTC.

This clonotype has a single count. One end of the junction is discordant with germline, which a read error may explain. The CDR3 DNA sequence: TGTGCTTCCTCCGGACGGACCCAGATTGCAACTAATGAAATACTGTTTTTT. It codes for CASSGRTQIATNEILFF. The J gene is TRBJ1-4, the V gene TRBV28; D is uncertain. Per germline, CDR1 MDHEN and CDR2 SYDVKM. The CDR3 sequence is 17 residues long. Combining the CDR3 with reference TRBV28 and TRBJ1-4 gives the whole variable domain DVKVTQSSRYLVKRTGEKVFLECVQDMDHENMFWYRQDPGLGLRLIYFSYDVKMKEKGDIPEGYSVSREKKERFSLILESASTNQTSMYLCASSGRTQIATNEILFFGSGTQLSVL.

The V and J genes are TRBV6-1 and TRBJ2-3, with 12 bases identical to TRBD2. Looked up from germline, CDR1 is MNHNS and CDR2 is SASEGT. J gave up 0 bases and V 6 bases, and 7 bases lay outside the gene matches. The CDR3 length is 17 residues. The CDR3 is CASRRLAGVLSTDTQYF. CDR3 DNA sequence: TGTGCCAGCAGGAGACTAGCGGGGGTCCTTAGCACAGATACGCAGTATTTT.

The chain couples TRBV11-2 to TRBJ1-2; 10 nucleotides align to TRBD1. This CDR3 is 15 amino acids long. Trimming removed 5 bases from V and 6 bases from J; junction bases left unmatched: 9. The germline gives CDR1 SGHAT, CDR2 FQNNGV. The CDR3 sequence: CASSPRSGTGDGYTF. The CDR3 nucleotides are TGTGCCAGCAGCCCCCGGTCCGGGACAGGGGATGGCTACACCTTC. Using reference TRBV11-2 and TRBJ1-2 for the parts outside the CDR3, the full variable domain is EAGVAQSPRYKIIEKRQSVAFWCNPISGHATLYWYQQILGQGPKLLIQFQNNGVVDDSQLPKDRFSAERLKGVDSTLKIQPAKLEDSAVYLCASSPRSGTGDGYTFGSGTRLTVV.

The V call is TRBV6-2 or TRBV6-3, the J call TRBJ2-5; 10 positions agree with TRBD2. The J call could be wrong; TRBJ2-7 is a better fit for the DNA end. In germline, CDR1 is MNHEY, CDR2 SVGEGT. CDR3 length equals 17 residues. In DNA, the CDR3 is TGTGCCAGCAGTTACGCCCCTCATCTAGCGGGAGTCTACGAGCAGTACTTC. Its translation: CASSYAPHLAGVYEQYF.

The chain joins TRBV20-1 to TRBJ2-1, with 10 bases matching TRBD1. The CDR3 sequence is 14 residues long. After removal of 4 bases from V and 6 bases from J, the junction contained 6 bases not matched to a gene. Germline loops: CDR1 DFQATT, CDR2 SNEGSKA (reference sequence). CDR3 DNA sequence: TGCAGTGCTACGGACAGGGGGTGGTCCAATGAGCAGTTCTTC. Translated: CSATDRGWSNEQFF.

The chain has TRBV7-9 and TRBJ2-5; D not certain. The CDR3 is made up of 15 amino acids. Germline loops: CDR1 SEHNR, CDR2 FQNEAQ (reference sequence). V lost 1 base to trimming and J lost 5 bases, with 14 bases between them. CDR3 DNA: TGTGCCAGCAGCTTAGACTCCAGGAGTCGGGAGACCCAGTACTTC. Its protein product is CASSLDSRSRETQYF.

The chain couples TRBV30 to TRBJ2-1, with TRBD2 matching 8 bases. CDR1 and CDR2 (germline): GTSNPN, SVGIG (reference sequence). CDR3 size: 15 residues. Unmatched junction bases numbered 2, after V lost 1 base and J lost 0 bases. CDR3 loop: CAWSGTSSSYNEQFF. As DNA, the CDR3 is TGTGCCTGGAGTGGGACTAGCAGCTCCTACAATGAGCAGTTCTTC.